This T cell receptor (beta chain) is drawn from a study of shared clonotypes between healthy human individuals. The overall study: The plates for each donor numbered three CD4 naive, three CD4 memory, two CD8 naive and one CD8 memory. Study-level points and caveats: Some clonotypes were shared by all four sorted-subset donors, while others were not shared. The non-shared ones had lower generation probabilities than the shared ones. Clonotype sharing among donors likely depends on sequencing depth.

The V end lost 1 base, the J end lost 0 bases, and 10 bases lay between the germline ends. This CDR3 has 16 residues. The germline V gene encodes CDR1 SEHNR and CDR2 FQNEAQ (reference sequence). It was at deep level that the assay was run. Assay used: immunoSEQ multiplex PCR; TCRdb lists only in-frame clones, some missing. The profile covers about 730,000 clones, with 72% appearing a single time and 1.8% taken by the ten largest. Ten or more counts support this clone. Its antigen is unidentified. The sample carries other DNA sequences with the same CDR3. The clonotype comes from a young woman in good health. The chain links TRBV7-9 to TRBJ2-1; no reliable D call. Sequencing used memory CD4+ T cells sorted from blood. Subset described: CD45RA-negative fraction. The CDR3 bases are TGTGCCAGCAGCTTAGGTGGCAAGAGCTCCTACAATGAGCAGTTCTTC. This codes for CASSLGGKSSYNEQFF.